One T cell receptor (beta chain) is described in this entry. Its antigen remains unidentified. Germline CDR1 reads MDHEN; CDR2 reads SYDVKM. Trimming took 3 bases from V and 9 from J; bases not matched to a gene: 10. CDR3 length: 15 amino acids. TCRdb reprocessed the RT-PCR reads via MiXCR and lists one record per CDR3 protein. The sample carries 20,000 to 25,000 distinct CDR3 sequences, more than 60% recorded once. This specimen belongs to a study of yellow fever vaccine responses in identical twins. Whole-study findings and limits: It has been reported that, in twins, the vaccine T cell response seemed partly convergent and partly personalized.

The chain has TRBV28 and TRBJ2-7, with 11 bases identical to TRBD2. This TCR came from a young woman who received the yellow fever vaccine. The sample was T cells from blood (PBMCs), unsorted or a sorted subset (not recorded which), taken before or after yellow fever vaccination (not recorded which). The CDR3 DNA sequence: TGTGCCAGCAGTTTGGGTAGCGGGAGGGCCGGCGGGCAGTACTTC. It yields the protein CASSLGSGRAGGQYF.